This TCR beta chain comes out of a study of T cell responses to AZD1222 COVID-19 vaccine. General observations from the study: The study identified only five or six AZD1222 recipients as seropositive at baseline.

Germline lookup yields CDR1 SGHKS and CDR2 YYEKEE (reference sequence). The ends lost 0 bases at V and 5 bases at J; junction bases unmatched: 10. CDR3 length: 16 residues. Profiled with immunoSEQ multiplex PCR; TCRdb holds only in-frame clones, not every one. This table has 150,000 to 200,000 clones, about 91% appearing once. Comments on this clone: Its antigen remains unidentified.

The starting material was peripheral blood, obtained on day 0 of MenACWY control vaccination. This receptor was identified in an adult in good health. The chain links TRBV5-5 to TRBJ2-7, with 8 nucleotides matching TRBD1. CDR3 nucleotides: TGTGCCAGCAGCTTGGTACTCCGGACAGGGAGCCACGAGCAGTACTTC. This codes for CASSLVLRTGSHEQYF.